Shown below are 26 T cell receptor beta chains from a single sample sequenced in a study of T cell responses to AZD1222 COVID-19 vaccine. The protocol was immunoSEQ multiplex PCR, while the TCRdb copy is restricted to in-frame clones and leaves out a portion. The data hold 150,000 or so clones, with around 94% observed a single time. The sample in question was peripheral blood, obtained on day 0 of AZD1222 vaccination. These receptors all stem from an adult in good health.

This clone was seen a few times. A read error may produce the germline difference seen at one junction end. CDR3 nucleotide sequence: TGTGCCAGCACTGAAGAGGGAGGCTCCGGCAATGAGCAGTTCTTC. Protein: CASTEEGGSGNEQFF. The chain uses TRBV6-1 and TRBJ2-1, with a tentative D call TRBD2 (6 bases). This CDR3 comprises 15 residues. CDR1 MNHNS and CDR2 SASEGT come from the germline V gene.

The CDR3, as DNA: TGTGCCAGCTCACCACCGGGAGGAGGGGAAAAACTGTTTTTT. It translates to CASSPPGGGEKLFF. The rearrangement uses TRBV18 and TRBJ1-4; D remains ambiguous. Trimming cost V 0 bases and J 8 bases, with 10 bases left between them. The CDR3 runs to 14 residues. CDR1 is KGHSH, CDR2 LQKENI, per germline.

The chain carries TRBV19 and TRBJ1-4, with D uncertain. Trimming took off 6 bases at V and 8 bases at J, with 13 bases between the two ends. CDR3 size: 13 residues. Germline V CDR1 and CDR2: LNHDA, SQIVND (reference sequence). This CDR3 is CASRPGVREKLFF. The CDR3 region has the DNA TGTGCCAGTAGGCCCGGGGTTCGGGAAAAACTGTTTTTT.

J is TRBJ1-3 and V is TRBV7-2; no clear D. Trimming left V 5 bases short and J 0 bases short, with 11 bases between. Germline CDR1 reads SGHTA; CDR2 reads FQGNSA. CDR3 length: 15 amino acids. The CDR3: CASSPAGISGNTIYF. CDR3 DNA: TGTGCCAGCAGCCCGGCCGGCATCTCTGGAAACACCATATATTTT.

This clone was seen a single time. The V call is TRBV5-4, the J call TRBJ2-7, with 15 bases identical to TRBD2. V shed 0 bases, J shed 2 bases, and the junction held 9 bases outside the gene matches. The CDR3 runs to 19 residues. CDR1 and CDR2 (germline): SGHNT, YYREEE (reference sequence). CDR3 amino acids: CASSLGLSGTSGRTYEQYF. The DNA for the CDR3 is TGTGCCAGCAGCTTGGGATTATCCGGGACTAGCGGGAGGACCTACGAGCAGTACTTC.

This sequence joins TRBV27 and TRBJ1-1; D unclear. The V gene lost 3 bases and the J gene lost 5 bases, with 13 bases spanning the gap. CDR1 is MNHEY, CDR2 SMNVEV, per germline (reference sequence). This CDR3 comprises 14 residues. The CDR3 is CASSFAPSGTEAFF. CDR3 sequence (DNA): TGTGCCAGCAGTTTCGCGCCGTCGGGGACTGAAGCTTTCTTT.

This chain joins TRBV2 and TRBJ1-2; D ambiguous. V was pared by 11 bases and J by 2 bases, with 15 bases between. Per the germline V gene, CDR1 is SNHLY and CDR2 is FYNNEI. This CDR3 has 13 residues. The CDR3 is CACGMGSNYGYTF. The CDR3 coding sequence is TGTGCCTGCGGGATGGGTTCCAACTATGGCTACACCTTC. The full variable domain, completed using reference TRBV2 and TRBJ1-2, is EPEVTQTPSHQVTQMGQEVILRCVPISNHLYFYWYRQILGQKVEFLVSFYNNEISEKSEIFDDQFSVERPDGSNFTLKIRSTKLEDSAMYFCACGMGSNYGYTFGSGTRLTVV.

The chain has TRBV2 and TRBJ2-5; perhaps TRBD1 as D (6 bases). The CDR3 extends over 15 amino acids. The ends were cut back, 6 bases at V and 0 bases at J, with 14 bases in the middle. The germline CDR1 and CDR2 sequences are SNHLY and FYNNEI. The CDR3 sequence: CASRGLRGYQETQYF. The CDR3 DNA reads TGTGCCAGCAGGGGGCTTAGGGGGTACCAAGAGACCCAGTACTTC.

The genes are TRBV5-1 and TRBJ2-3; 7 nucleotides agree with TRBD1. From germline, CDR1 is SGHRS and CDR2 YFSETQ. The CDR3 spans 17 residues. Germline trimming cut 3 bases from V and 4 bases from J; bases unmatched to any gene: 14. The DNA of the CDR3 is TGCGCCAGCAGCTGGAGGCCCCTACAGGGGATCGCAGATACGCAGTATTTT. This encodes CASSWRPLQGIADTQYF.

The chain has TRBV6-5 and TRBJ1-1; 7 bases line up with TRBD1. CDR3 length: 14 residues. Trimming at V came to 8 bases and at J to 3 bases, leaving 9 bases not matched to a gene. Germline lookup yields CDR1 MNHEY and CDR2 SVGAGI. The CDR3, as DNA: TGTGCCAGCGGGAGGGGGCAAGCGTACACTGAAGCTTTCTTT. It specifies CASGRGQAYTEAFF.

CDR3 sequence: CAWGQGRAYEQYF. The DNA for the CDR3 is TGTGCCTGGGGGCAGGGGAGGGCCTACGAGCAGTACTTC. The chain joins TRBV30 to TRBJ2-7, with a tentative D call TRBD2 (7 bases). CDR3 length equals 13 residues. The V and J ends lost 5 bases and 2 bases respectively, with 13 bases between them. CDR1 and CDR2 from the germline V gene are GTSNPN and SVGIG (reference sequence).

The V and J genes are TRBV19 and TRBJ1-5; 8 bases align to TRBD1. Trimming removed 10 bases from V and 14 bases from J; junction bases left unmatched: 13. The CDR3 extends over 12 amino acids. CDR1 and CDR2 from the germline V gene are LNHDA and SQIVND (reference sequence). CDR3 coding DNA: TGTGCCACCTCGGGCAGGGGGCCCGTTGAGCATTTT. Translating it yields CATSGRGPVEHF.

This chain joins TRBV5-4 and TRBJ2-2; D gene uncertain. With 0 bases removed from V and 1 base from J, the gap between germline ends came to 4 bases. CDR3 length: 14 residues. Germline V gene sequence: CDR1 SGHNT, CDR2 YYREEE (reference sequence). The CDR3 region is CASSLGQNTGELFF. The CDR3, as DNA: TGTGCCAGCAGCTTGGGTCAGAACACCGGGGAGCTGTTTTTT.

Worth noting for this clone: The junction departs from the called germline gene at one end, perhaps through a read error. Different DNA sequences within this sample yield the same CDR3. The CDR3 DNA sequence: TGTGCCAGCAGTGACGAAATAAACACTGAGGCTTTCTTT. Amino acid sequence: CASSDEINTEAFF. V gene TRBV2 combines with J gene TRBJ1-1; no definite D call. The CDR3 runs 13 residues. From germline, CDR1 is SNHLY and CDR2 FYNNEI.

The V gene is TRBV6-1, the J gene TRBJ1-4, with 7 bases lining up with TRBD1. The CDR3 extends over 14 amino acids. Germline V gene lookup returns CDR1 MNHNS and CDR2 SASEGT. The ends lost 3 bases at V and 4 bases at J; junction bases unmatched: 2. The CDR3 loop is CASSEGQYNEKLFF. The CDR3 DNA follows: TGTGCCAGCAGTGAGGGACAGTATAATGAAAAACTGTTTTTT.

The rearrangement joins TRBV6-5 to TRBJ1-5, with D unclear. V was shortened by 6 bases and J by 6 bases, with 12 bases between the two germline ends. Germline assignment: CDR1 MNHEY and CDR2 SVGAGI. The CDR3 is 13 amino acids. Written as DNA, the CDR3 is TGTGCCAGCAGGGAGGTATCGGGTCAGCCCCAGCATTTT. Its translation: CASREVSGQPQHF.

The V gene is TRBV3-1 (or the pseudogene TRBV3-2), the J gene TRBJ2-7, with D possibly matching TRBD2 (6 bases). The CDR3 sequence is 14 residues long. CDR1 and CDR2 (germline): LGHDT, YNNKEL (reference sequence). Trimming cost V 4 bases and J 2 bases, with 12 bases left between them. The CDR3 DNA sequence: TGTGCCAGCAGCCCGAGGGACTCAACCTACGAGCAGTACTTC. This gives the protein CASSPRDSTYEQYF.

This chain joins TRBV3-1 (or the pseudogene TRBV3-2) and TRBJ2-1, with D possibly matching TRBD2 (5 bases). The germline V and J ends were trimmed by 2 bases and 5 bases, with 19 bases remaining between them. CDR1 LGHDT and CDR2 YNNKEL come from the germline V gene (reference sequence). The CDR3 loop spans 17 amino acids. CDR3 DNA: TGTGCCAGCAGCCAACCCTATCTGAGGGCCCCGGACAATGAGCAGTTCTTC. Protein sequence: CASSQPYLRAPDNEQFF.

The rearrangement uses TRBV28 and TRBJ1-4; TRBD1 matches at 7 bases. The CDR3 runs to 12 residues. Looked up from germline, CDR1 is MDHEN and CDR2 is SYDVKM. The V gene end was trimmed by 6 bases and the J gene end by 7 bases; junction bases not matched to a gene: 2. CDR3 sequence: CASRQGSEKLFF. As DNA, the CDR3 is TGTGCCAGCAGACAGGGGAGTGAAAAACTGTTTTTT.

The gene calls are TRBV6-5 and TRBJ1-2; D gene unclear. Trimming stripped 4 bases from V and 4 bases from J, with 19 bases between. From germline, CDR1 is MNHEY and CDR2 SVGAGI. The CDR3 totals 16 residues. CDR3 DNA: TGTGCCAGCAGTTCAGCAGAATGGCTAACTTCCTATGGCTACACCTTC. Amino acid sequence: CASSSAEWLTSYGYTF.

This chain uses TRBV7-9 with TRBJ1-2; D is unclear. V shed 5 bases and J shed 8 bases, with 24 bases lying between them. The CDR3 consists of 16 residues. The germline V gene encodes CDR1 SEHNR and CDR2 FQNEAQ (reference sequence). CDR3 in amino acids: CASSESLPGPEKGYTF. CDR3 nucleotides: TGTGCCAGCAGCGAAAGTCTCCCGGGTCCTGAGAAGGGCTACACCTTC.

The chain combines TRBV5-8 with TRBJ1-1; D gene ambiguous. The V gene lost 0 bases and the J gene lost 0 bases, with 12 bases spanning the gap. The CDR3 is 16 amino acids. Germline V gene lookup returns CDR1 SGHTS and CDR2 YDEGEE. This CDR3 is CASSLATEILNTEAFF. Written as DNA, the CDR3 is TGTGCCAGCAGCTTGGCGACGGAGATCCTGAACACTGAAGCTTTCTTT.

This clone was detected once. This rearrangement joins TRBV5-1 to TRBJ2-1; TRBD2 agrees at 8 bases. The V segment lost 2 bases and the J segment 5 bases; nucleotides outside the gene matches: 0. This CDR3 contains 13 residues. Germline CDR1 SGHRS, CDR2 YFSETQ. The CDR3 DNA follows: TGCGCCAGCAGCTTACTAGCGGACAATGAGCAGTTCTTC. Translated: CASSLLADNEQFF. The full variable domain, completed using reference TRBV5-1 and TRBJ2-1, is KAGVTQTPRYLIKTRGQQVTLSCSPISGHRSVSWYQQTPGQGLQFLFEYFSETQRNKGNFPGRFSGRQFSNSRSEMNVSTLELGDSALYLCASSLLADNEQFFGPGTRLTVL.

This chain uses TRBV28 with TRBJ1-1; maybe TRBD1 (5 bases). Trimming pared 2 bases from V and 3 bases from J, leaving 10 bases between. CDR1 and CDR2 (germline): MDHEN, SYDVKM. This CDR3 is built from 14 residues. In DNA form, the CDR3 reads TGTGCCAGCAGTTTAACAGGAAGGGACACTGAAGCTTTCTTT. Translated, it gives CASSLTGRDTEAFF.

The CDR3 sequence: CASSPQRIFPNEQFF. The CDR3 nucleotides read TGTGCCAGCAGCCCCCAGAGGATATTCCCCAATGAGCAGTTCTTC. This rearrangement joins TRBV11-2 to TRBJ2-1; the D is unclear. Germline CDR1 is SGHAT and CDR2 is FQNNGV. Trimming pared 5 bases from V and 6 bases from J, leaving 17 bases between. The CDR3 is 15 amino acids.

The J gene is TRBJ1-2, the V gene TRBV6-5, with D tentatively TRBD1 (5 bases). This CDR3 comprises 13 residues. V was trimmed by 6 bases and J by 3 bases, leaving 11 bases between them. CDR1 and CDR2 from the germline V gene are MNHEY and SVGAGI. CDR3 sequence reads: CASRPDSDYGYTF. The CDR3 bases are TGTGCCAGCAGACCCGACAGCGACTATGGCTACACCTTC.